Following are 26 T cell receptor beta chains from one sample sequenced in a study of cytomegalovirus exposure and HLA in healthy donors. 13 Jbeta primers and 60 Vbeta primers were used for the PCR. Produced via immunoSEQ multiplex PCR; TCRdb's table is partial and in-frame only. In the table there are some 180,000 clones, roughly 80% of which are singletons. Sequencing input: PBMCs. The receptors here all came from a female donor in good health and CMV-seronegative.

The chain links TRBV7-9 to TRBJ1-3, with D hard to call. The germline gives CDR1 SEHNR, CDR2 FQNEAQ (reference sequence). The V gene lost 4 bases and the J gene lost 4 bases, with 5 bases spanning the gap. The CDR3 runs to 12 residues. This chain's CDR3 is CASSYQGNTIYF. The CDR3, as DNA: TGTGCCAGCAGCTACCAGGGAAACACCATATATTTT.

This rearrangement joins TRBV11-2 to TRBJ1-2, with D uncertain. CDR1 and CDR2 (germline): SGHAT, FQNNGV. The CDR3 covers 15 residues. V was pared by 3 bases and J by 0 bases, with 11 bases between. The CDR3 DNA reads TGTGCCAGCAGCTTCCCAGGAATAGCTAACTATGGCTACACCTTC. This encodes CASSFPGIANYGYTF. The full variable domain, completed using reference TRBV11-2 and TRBJ1-2, is EAGVAQSPRYKIIEKRQSVAFWCNPISGHATLYWYQQILGQGPKLLIQFQNNGVVDDSQLPKDRFSAERLKGVDSTLKIQPAKLEDSAVYLCASSFPGIANYGYTFGSGTRLTVV.

The V call is TRBV18, the J call TRBJ2-3; the D gene is possibly TRBD1 (5 bases). The CDR3 has 14 amino acids. In germline, CDR1 is KGHSH, CDR2 LQKENI. The ends were cut back, 5 bases at V and 2 bases at J, with 11 bases in the middle. The CDR3 protein is CASSAQTDTDTQYF. CDR3 DNA sequence: TGTGCCAGCTCAGCCCAGACAGACACAGATACGCAGTATTTT.

The chain joins TRBV2 to TRBJ2-5; 14 bases are a match to TRBD2. Germline values: CDR1 SNHLY, CDR2 FYNNEI. This CDR3 is 15 amino acids long. V shed 7 bases, J shed 5 bases, and the junction held 6 bases outside the gene matches. The DNA for the CDR3 is TGTGCCAGCATTCTAGGACTAGCGGGAGGTGAGACCCAGTACTTC. It codes for CASILGLAGGETQYF.

The chain carries TRBV5-1 and TRBJ2-1, with TRBD2 matching 9 bases. V trimming: 0 bases; J trimming: 4 bases; junction bases outside the gene matches: 8. The CDR3 contains 17 residues. Germline assignment: CDR1 SGHRS and CDR2 YFSETQ. The CDR3 reads CASSLDGLARPYNEQFF. CDR3 bases: TGCGCCAGCAGCTTGGATGGACTAGCGCGACCATACAATGAGCAGTTCTTC.

The sample holds a few counts of this clone. This chain connects TRBV11-1 to TRBJ2-4, with TRBD1 as a possible D gene (6 bases). Germline V CDR1 and CDR2: SGHAT, FQDESV (reference sequence). The CDR3 extends over 14 amino acids. V was pared by 3 bases and J by 6 bases, with 12 bases between. CDR3 coding DNA: TGTGCCAGCAGCTTGGAGCGGACAGCAAACATTCAGTACTTC. Its translation: CASSLERTANIQYF.

The gene calls are TRBV19 and TRBJ1-5; tentative D call: TRBD1 (5 bases). Per germline, CDR1 LNHDA and CDR2 SQIVND (reference sequence). The CDR3 loop spans 14 amino acids. Trimming took 4 bases from V and 4 from J, leaving 11 bases between them. The CDR3 DNA is TGTGCCAGTAGTACCATGGGGGGGAATCAGCCCCAGCATTTT. It specifies CASSTMGGNQPQHF.

The rearrangement joins TRBV28 to TRBJ2-7; TRBD2 matches at 11 bases. Germline CDR1 is MDHEN and CDR2 is SYDVKM. The trim removed 8 bases at V and 4 bases at J, leaving 1 base unmatched. The CDR3 length is 12 residues. The chain's CDR3 is CASGTSGYEQYF. CDR3 DNA: TGTGCCAGCGGGACTAGCGGATACGAGCAGTACTTC.

The V and J genes are TRBV5-4 and TRBJ2-5; 9 bases align to TRBD2. The J call may not be correct, given that the DNA end is closer to TRBJ2-7. The CDR3 spans 15 residues. The germline gives CDR1 SGHNT, CDR2 YYREEE (reference sequence). The CDR3 region is CASSLGPSGNYEQYF. The CDR3 DNA reads TGTGCCAGCAGCTTGGGTCCTAGCGGGAATTACGAGCAGTACTTC.

The chain uses TRBV28 and TRBJ2-1, with 10 bases identical to TRBD2. Trimming cost V 6 bases and J 5 bases; bases outside gene matches: 10. This CDR3 region has 16 residues. Germline lookup yields CDR1 MDHEN and CDR2 SYDVKM. The CDR3 nucleotides are TGTGCCAGCAGATTGGGCGGGACTAGCGACCACAATGAGCAGTTCTTC. Encoded protein: CASRLGGTSDHNEQFF.

A word on this clone: Other DNA sequences within the sample encode an identical CDR3. V and J are TRBV5-1 and TRBJ2-7; no clear D gene. Deletions cut 0 bases from V and 7 bases from J, with 5 bases between. The CDR3 covers 11 residues. Looked up from germline, CDR1 is SGHRS and CDR2 is YFSETQ. The CDR3 sequence: CASSLGLEQYF. In DNA form, the CDR3 reads TGCGCCAGCAGCTTGGGACTTGAGCAGTACTTC.

The chain links TRBV19 to TRBJ2-7, with 7 bases fitting TRBD1. Germline CDR1 reads LNHDA; CDR2 reads SQIVND (reference sequence). The CDR3 is made up of 15 amino acids. After removal of 5 bases from V and 2 bases from J, the junction contained 9 bases not matched to a gene. The CDR3 sequence: CASSPLTGLTYEQYF. The CDR3 nucleotides read TGTGCCAGTAGTCCCCTGACAGGGCTCACCTACGAGCAGTACTTC.

This clone was seen only once. The chain links TRBV15 to TRBJ1-2; possibly TRBD1 for D (5 bases). The CDR3 runs 14 residues. Trimming shortened V by 1 base and J by 3 bases, and 9 bases separated the two germline ends. Looked up from germline, CDR1 is LNHNV and CDR2 is YYDKDF (reference sequence). CDR3 DNA sequence: TGTGCCACCAGCAGAGCAGGGAGGGACTATGGCTACACCTTC. Protein: CATSRAGRDYGYTF. Full variable domain (rest looked up from reference TRBV15 and TRBJ1-2): DAMVIQNPRYQVTQFGKPVTLSCSQTLNHNVMYWYQQKSSQAPKLLFHYYDKDFNNEADTPDNFQSRRPNTSFCFLDIRSPGLGDTAMYLCATSRAGRDYGYTFGSGTRLTVV.

The V gene is TRBV30, the J gene TRBJ1-2, with 8 bases that match TRBD1. Germline CDR1 GTSNPN, CDR2 SVGIG (reference sequence). The V segment lost 2 bases and the J segment 5 bases; nucleotides outside the gene matches: 4. This CDR3 comprises 13 residues. CDR3 sequence reads: CAWSPGQVYGYTF. The CDR3 coding sequence is TGTGCCTGGAGTCCGGGACAGGTGTATGGCTACACCTTC.

This chain joins TRBV27 and TRBJ1-2; 7 bases are shared with TRBD1. Germline values: CDR1 MNHEY, CDR2 SMNVEV (reference sequence). Unmatched junction bases numbered 10, after V lost 5 bases and J lost 7 bases. This CDR3 contains 14 residues. The CDR3: CASSPQQGQFGYTF. The CDR3 coding sequence is TGTGCCAGCAGTCCCCAACAGGGGCAGTTTGGCTACACCTTC.

The chain recombines TRBV27 with TRBJ2-7, with TRBD2 matching 9 bases. Unmatched junction bases numbered 6, after V lost 5 bases and J lost 4 bases. The germline gives CDR1 MNHEY, CDR2 SMNVEV (reference sequence). CDR3 size: 14 residues. The CDR3 sequence: CASSRGGGQYEQYF. The CDR3 nucleotides are TGTGCCAGCAGTCGCGGGGGGGGACAGTACGAGCAGTACTTC.

Here the CDR3 DNA reads TGTGCCACCAGCAGAGATTCTTGGGGCGAGGTCCACGGCAATGAGCAGTTCTTC. It codes for CATSRDSWGEVHGNEQFF. The V gene is TRBV15, the J gene TRBJ2-1; D may be TRBD1 (5 bases). Trimming removed 0 bases at V and 6 bases at J, with 21 bases between. CDR1 and CDR2 (germline): LNHNV, YYDKDF (reference sequence). The length of the CDR3 is 18 residues.

The chain combines TRBV5-1 with TRBJ2-1; D is possibly TRBD1 (6 bases). There are 14 residues in the CDR3. CDR1 is SGHRS and CDR2 is YFSETQ in the germline V gene. V lost 4 bases and J 3 bases, leaving 11 bases between the germline ends. In DNA, the CDR3 is TGCGCCAGCAGCGTGGGACAAATCTACAATGAGCAGTTCTTC. It codes for CASSVGQIYNEQFF.

The V gene is TRBV27, the J gene TRBJ1-4; D is perhaps TRBD1 (6 bases). The V end was cut by 5 bases, the J end by 8 bases, with 18 bases between. The CDR3 spans 15 residues. CDR1 MNHEY and CDR2 SMNVEV come from the germline V gene (reference sequence). The CDR3 here is CASSPYRTASEKLFF. The CDR3 bases are TGTGCCAGCAGTCCCTACAGGACAGCGTCCGAAAAACTGTTTTTT. The full variable domain, in which reference TRBV27 and TRBJ1-4 provide the parts outside the CDR3, is EAQVTQNPRYLITVTGKKLTVTCSQNMNHEYMSWYRQDPGLGLRQIYYSMNVEVTDKGDVPEGYKVSRKEKRNFPLILESPSPNQTSLYFCASSPYRTASEKLFFGSGTQLSVL.

The DNA of the CDR3 is TGCAGTGCTAGAAGCGCGGAGACCCAGTACTTC. This sequence encodes CSARSAETQYF. V is TRBV20-1 and J is TRBJ2-5; no clear D. The CDR3 runs to 11 residues. Germline CDR1 is DFQATT and CDR2 is SNEGSKA (reference sequence). V lost 2 bases and J 5 bases, leaving 6 bases between the germline ends.

The CDR3 reads CASSLAGGKLMNTEAFF. CDR3 coding DNA: TGCGCCAGCAGCTTGGCGGGTGGCAAGTTAATGAACACTGAAGCTTTCTTT. The chain uses TRBV5-1 and TRBJ1-1; D gene ambiguous. Between the trimmed V and J ends, which lost 0 bases and 0 bases, there was a span of 15 bases. Germline CDR1 and CDR2: SGHRS and YFSETQ. The length of the CDR3 is 17 residues.

V gene TRBV9 combines with J gene TRBJ1-1; 8 bases match TRBD1. Trimming removed 4 bases from V and 5 bases from J; junction bases left unmatched: 10. This CDR3 contains 15 residues. The germline V gene encodes CDR1 SGDLS and CDR2 YYNGEE. CDR3 DNA: TGTGCCAGCAGCCCCCAGGGTGGGACAGGTACTGAAGCTTTCTTT. It encodes CASSPQGGTGTEAFF. Looking up the rest from reference TRBV9 and TRBJ1-1 gives the full variable domain: DSGVTQTPKHLITATGQRVTLRCSPRSGDLSVYWYQQSLDQGLQFLIQYYNGEERAKGNILERFSAQQFPDLHSELNLSSLELGDSALYFCASSPQGGTGTEAFFGQGTRLTVV.

The chain employs TRBV6-1 and TRBJ1-1, with D unresolved. The CDR3 has 15 amino acids. Per the germline V gene, CDR1 is MNHNS and CDR2 is SASEGT. Trimming left V 0 bases short and J 3 bases short, with 11 bases between. The CDR3 DNA follows: TGTGCCAGCAGTGAAGCCGTAGGGCGGGACACTGAAGCTTTCTTT. Translation: CASSEAVGRDTEAFF.

This chain joins TRBV7-2 and TRBJ1-2; D remains ambiguous. The CDR3 loop spans 12 amino acids. Trimming stripped 6 bases from V and 7 bases from J, with 12 bases between. Germline V gives CDR1 SGHTA, CDR2 FQGNSA. This CDR3 is CASSFTRAGYTF. The DNA for the CDR3 is TGTGCCAGCAGTTTTACTAGGGCTGGCTACACCTTC.

V and J are TRBV5-1 and TRBJ1-1, with no clear D. The CDR3 has 16 residues. Between the trimmed V and J ends, which lost 3 bases and 2 bases, there was a span of 17 bases. CDR1 is SGHRS, CDR2 YFSETQ, per germline. Here the CDR3 reads CASSSFTSGLNTEAFF. CDR3 DNA sequence: TGCGCCAGCAGCTCCTTTACGTCAGGACTTAACACTGAAGCTTTCTTT.

About this clone: Sequence at one end of the junction differs from germline and may be a read error. Other DNA sequences in this specimen translate into the identical CDR3. The CDR3 sequence: CASSYSRSGTDTQYF. CDR3 coding DNA: TGCGCCAGCAGTTACTCGAGGTCTGGCACAGATACGCAGTATTTT. This chain uses TRBV6-6 with TRBJ2-3, with D unresolved. Looked up from germline, CDR1 is MNHNY and CDR2 is SVGAGI (reference sequence). The CDR3 is 15 amino acids.